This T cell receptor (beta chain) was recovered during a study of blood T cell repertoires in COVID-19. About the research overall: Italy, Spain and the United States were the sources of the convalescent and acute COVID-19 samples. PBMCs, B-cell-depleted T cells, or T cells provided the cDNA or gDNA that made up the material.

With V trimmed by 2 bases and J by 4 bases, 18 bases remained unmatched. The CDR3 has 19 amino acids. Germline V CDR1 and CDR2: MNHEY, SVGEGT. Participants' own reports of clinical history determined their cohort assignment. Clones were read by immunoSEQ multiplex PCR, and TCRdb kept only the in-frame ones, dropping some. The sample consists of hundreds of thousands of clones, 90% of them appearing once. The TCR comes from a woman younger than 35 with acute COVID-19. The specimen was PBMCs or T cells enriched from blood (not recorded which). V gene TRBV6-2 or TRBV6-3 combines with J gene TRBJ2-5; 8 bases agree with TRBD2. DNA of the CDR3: TGTGCCAGCAGTTACCTCCTCATGTGGGGCGGGAGGATCCCAGAGACCCAGTACTTC. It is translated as CASSYLLMWGGRIPETQYF.